This TCR beta chain was documented in a study of neurological immune-mediated disorders. As for the study in general: Relapsing-remitting forms accounted for about 90% of the 34 multiple sclerosis patients and secondary progressive forms for 3.

TCRdb processed the 5' RACE reads anew with MiXCR; each CDR3 protein has one entry. The sample contains about 55,000 distinct CDR3 sequences, about 4% of which appear only once. Ten or more counts support this clonotype. The CDR3 totals 13 residues. Trimming stripped 6 bases from V and 5 bases from J, with 17 bases between. Germline V gene lookup returns CDR1 DFQATT and CDR2 SNEGSKA (reference sequence). The sample was PBMCs. The chain links TRBV20-1 to TRBJ2-7; D is tentatively TRBD1 or TRBD2 (5 bases each). The origin of this receptor is a man aged 50 or older with multiple sclerosis. CDR3 sequence: CSARGPGLDEQYF. Written as DNA, the CDR3 is TGCAGTGCCCGGGGCCCGGGATTGGACGAGCAGTACTTC.